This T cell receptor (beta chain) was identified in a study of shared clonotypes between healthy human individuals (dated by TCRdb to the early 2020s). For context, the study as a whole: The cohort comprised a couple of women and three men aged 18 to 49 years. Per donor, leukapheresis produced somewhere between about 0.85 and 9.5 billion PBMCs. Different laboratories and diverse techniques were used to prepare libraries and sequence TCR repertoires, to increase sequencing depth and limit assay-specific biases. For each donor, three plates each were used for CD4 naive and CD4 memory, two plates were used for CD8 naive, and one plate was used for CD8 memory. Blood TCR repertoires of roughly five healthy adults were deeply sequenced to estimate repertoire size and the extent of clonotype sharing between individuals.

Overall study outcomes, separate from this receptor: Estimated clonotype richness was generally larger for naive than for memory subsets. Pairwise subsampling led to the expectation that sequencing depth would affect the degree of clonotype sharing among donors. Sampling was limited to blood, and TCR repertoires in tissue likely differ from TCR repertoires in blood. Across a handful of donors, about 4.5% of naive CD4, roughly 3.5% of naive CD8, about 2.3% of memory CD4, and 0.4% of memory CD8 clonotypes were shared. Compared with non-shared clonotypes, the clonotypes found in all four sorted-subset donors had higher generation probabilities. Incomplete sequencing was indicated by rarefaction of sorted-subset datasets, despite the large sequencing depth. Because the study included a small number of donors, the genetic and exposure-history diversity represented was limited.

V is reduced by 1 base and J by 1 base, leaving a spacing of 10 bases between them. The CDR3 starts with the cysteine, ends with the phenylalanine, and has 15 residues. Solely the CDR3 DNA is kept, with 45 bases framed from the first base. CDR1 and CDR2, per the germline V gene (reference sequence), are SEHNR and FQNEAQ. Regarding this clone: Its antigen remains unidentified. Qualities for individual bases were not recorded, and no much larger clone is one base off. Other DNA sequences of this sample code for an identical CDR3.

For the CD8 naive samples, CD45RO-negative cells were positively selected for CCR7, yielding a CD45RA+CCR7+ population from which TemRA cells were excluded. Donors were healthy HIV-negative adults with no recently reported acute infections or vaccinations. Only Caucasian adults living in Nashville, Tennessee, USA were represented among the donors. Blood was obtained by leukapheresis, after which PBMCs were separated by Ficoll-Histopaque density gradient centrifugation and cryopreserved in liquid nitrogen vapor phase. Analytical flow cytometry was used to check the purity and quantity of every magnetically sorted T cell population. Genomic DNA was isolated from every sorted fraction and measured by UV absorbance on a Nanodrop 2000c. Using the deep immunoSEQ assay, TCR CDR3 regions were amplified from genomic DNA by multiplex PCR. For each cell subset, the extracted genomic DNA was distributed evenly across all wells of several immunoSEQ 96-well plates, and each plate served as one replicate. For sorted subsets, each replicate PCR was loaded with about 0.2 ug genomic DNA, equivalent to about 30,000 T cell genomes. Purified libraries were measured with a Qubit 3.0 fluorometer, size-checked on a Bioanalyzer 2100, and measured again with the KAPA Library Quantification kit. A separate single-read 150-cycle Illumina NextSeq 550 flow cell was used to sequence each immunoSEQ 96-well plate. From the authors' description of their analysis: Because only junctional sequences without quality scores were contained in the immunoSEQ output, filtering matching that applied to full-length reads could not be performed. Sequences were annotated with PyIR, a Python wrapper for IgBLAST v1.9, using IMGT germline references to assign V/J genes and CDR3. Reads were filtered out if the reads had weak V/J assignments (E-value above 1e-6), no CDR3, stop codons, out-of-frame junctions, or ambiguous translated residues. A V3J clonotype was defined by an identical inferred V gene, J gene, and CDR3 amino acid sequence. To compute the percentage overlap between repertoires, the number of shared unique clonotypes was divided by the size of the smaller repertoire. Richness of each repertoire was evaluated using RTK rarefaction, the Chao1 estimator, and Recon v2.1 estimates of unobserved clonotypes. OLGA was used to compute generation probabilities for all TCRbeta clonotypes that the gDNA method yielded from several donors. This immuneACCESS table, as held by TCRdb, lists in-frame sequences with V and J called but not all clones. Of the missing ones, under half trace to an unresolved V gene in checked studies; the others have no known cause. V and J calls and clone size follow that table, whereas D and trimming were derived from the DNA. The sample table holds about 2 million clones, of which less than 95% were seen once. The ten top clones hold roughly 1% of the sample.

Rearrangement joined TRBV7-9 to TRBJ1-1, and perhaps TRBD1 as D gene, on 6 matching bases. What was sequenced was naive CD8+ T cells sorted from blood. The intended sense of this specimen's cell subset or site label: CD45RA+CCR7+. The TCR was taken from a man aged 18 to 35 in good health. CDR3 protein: CASSLVRGPNTEAFF. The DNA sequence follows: TGTGCCAGCAGCTTAGTCCGGGGGCCGAACACTGAAGCTTTCTTT.